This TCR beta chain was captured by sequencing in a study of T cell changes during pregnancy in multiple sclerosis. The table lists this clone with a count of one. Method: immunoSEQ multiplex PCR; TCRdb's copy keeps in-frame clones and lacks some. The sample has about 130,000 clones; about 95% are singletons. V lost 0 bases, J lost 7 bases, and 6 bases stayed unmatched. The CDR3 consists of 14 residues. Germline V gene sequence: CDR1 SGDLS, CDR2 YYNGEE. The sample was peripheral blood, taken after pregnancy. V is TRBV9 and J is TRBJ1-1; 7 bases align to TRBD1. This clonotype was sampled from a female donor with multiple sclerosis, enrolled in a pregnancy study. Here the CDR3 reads CASSVGGGWGEAFF. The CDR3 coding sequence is TGTGCCAGCAGCGTAGGAGGGGGCTGGGGTGAAGCTTTCTTT.